One and the same sample provided the 31 T cell receptor beta chains below, sequenced in a study of blood T cell repertoires in COVID-19. Method: immunoSEQ multiplex PCR; TCRdb's copy keeps in-frame clones and lacks some. The repertoire includes approximately 150,000 clones, 65% to 85% of them detected once, and approximately 11% sits in the top ten. Sequencing was done on a sample of peripheral blood. Every receptor here comes from a man between 65 and 79 years old with active or convalescent COVID-19.

The chain combines TRBV2 with TRBJ2-7; the D gene is possibly TRBD1 (6 bases). The CDR3 length is 14 residues. V lost 8 bases to trimming and J lost 6 bases, with 20 bases between them. The V gene's germline CDR1 is SNHLY and CDR2 FYNNEI. In DNA, the CDR3 is TGTGCCAGCGCCGACAGGCTATCCCTGATCGAGCAGTACTTC. Translating it yields CASADRLSLIEQYF.

This chain uses TRBV5-1 with TRBJ1-2, with D maybe TRBD1 (5 bases). Germline V gene sequence: CDR1 SGHRS, CDR2 YFSETQ. The CDR3 is 13 amino acids. The ends were cut back, 2 bases at V and 3 bases at J, with 8 bases in the middle. CDR3 sequence: CASSFAGDYGYTF. The CDR3 DNA reads as TGCGCCAGCAGCTTTGCGGGGGACTATGGCTACACCTTC.

The J gene is TRBJ2-7, the V gene TRBV28; TRBD2 aligns across 7 bases. The germline V gene has CDR1 MDHEN and CDR2 SYDVKM. This CDR3 region has 15 residues. The junction had 10 bases not matched to a gene; V was cut back by 8 bases and J by 0 bases. The CDR3: CASAEAGLSSYEQYF. In nucleotides, the CDR3 is TGTGCCAGCGCGGAAGCGGGACTGAGCTCCTACGAGCAGTACTTC.

The gene calls are TRBV9 and TRBJ1-2, with a tentative D call TRBD1 (6 bases). Germline V gives CDR1 SGDLS, CDR2 YYNGEE. The ends were cut back, 3 bases at V and 4 bases at J, with 19 bases in the middle. This CDR3 comprises 16 residues. CDR3 nucleotide sequence: TGTGCCAGCAGCGCTGGGGGGGGCCTAGACCCCTATGGCTACACCTTC. Translated: CASSAGGGLDPYGYTF.

J is TRBJ1-3 and V is TRBV30, with 9 bases lining up with TRBD1. The length of the CDR3 is 13 residues. Germline values: CDR1 GTSNPN, CDR2 SVGIG (reference sequence). Losses at the gene ends were 6 bases for V and 2 bases for J; bases not matched to a gene: 2. The CDR3 bases are TGTGCCTGCCGGACAGGGGCTGGAAACACCATATATTTT. It is translated as CACRTGAGNTIYF.

As DNA, the CDR3 is TGCGCCAGCAGCTTGGTATCTAGCACAGATACGCAGTATTTT. It codes for CASSLVSSTDTQYF. This rearrangement joins TRBV5-1 to TRBJ2-3, with D unclear. This CDR3 is built from 14 residues. V lost 0 bases and J 0 bases, leaving 5 bases between the germline ends. Germline V gene sequence: CDR1 SGHRS, CDR2 YFSETQ.

The chain employs TRBV7-9 and TRBJ1-2; D unresolved. CDR3 length: 15 amino acids. V was clipped by 0 bases and J by 0 bases, with 8 bases between them. Germline lookup yields CDR1 SEHNR and CDR2 FQNEAQ (reference sequence). In DNA form, the CDR3 reads TGTGCCAGCAGCTTAGCCTATTTAGCTAACTATGGCTACACCTTC. It encodes CASSLAYLANYGYTF. Drawing the rest from reference TRBV7-9 and TRBJ1-2, the complete variable domain is DTGVSQNPRHKITKRGQNVTFRCDPISEHNRLYWYRQTLGQGPEFLTYFQNEAQLEKSRLLSDRFSAERPKGSFSTLEIQRTEQGDSAMYLCASSLAYLANYGYTFGSGTRLTVV.

In its sample, this clone was seen many times. The chain combines TRBV27 with TRBJ1-2, with TRBD1 matching 9 bases. The CDR3 is 12 amino acids. Germline V lookup: CDR1 MNHEY, CDR2 SMNVEV (reference sequence). The J segment lost 4 bases and the V segment lost 6 bases, leaving 0 bases of the junction unmatched. The CDR3 region is CASRQGAYGYTF. The CDR3 DNA reads TGTGCCAGCAGACAGGGGGCCTATGGCTACACCTTC.

This clone was seen more than once but under ten times. As DNA, the CDR3 is TGTGCCAGCAGCTTAACCCGGAGGGGAGCGCCCTACGAGCAGTACTTC. Translating it yields CASSLTRRGAPYEQYF. The chain recombines TRBV13 with TRBJ2-7; the D gene is possibly TRBD2 (6 bases). CDR3 size: 16 residues. The V gene's germline CDR1 is PRHDT and CDR2 FYEKMQ (reference sequence). The V and J ends lost 2 bases and 2 bases respectively, with 16 bases between them.

The chain couples TRBV7-8 to TRBJ2-7; tentatively, D is TRBD1 (6 bases). The length of the CDR3 is 16 residues. V lost 0 bases, J lost 0 bases, and 12 bases lay in between. Germline V gene sequence: CDR1 SGHVS, CDR2 FQNEAQ. CDR3 region: CASSLAWGQSSYEQYF. CDR3 coding DNA: TGTGCCAGCAGCTTAGCTTGGGGGCAAAGCTCCTACGAGCAGTACTTC.

This clone was recorded only once. J is TRBJ2-7 and V is TRBV28; maybe TRBD1 (5 bases). From germline, CDR1 is MDHEN and CDR2 SYDVKM. Trimming left V 6 bases short and J 1 base short, with 7 bases between. This CDR3 has 12 amino acids. The CDR3 nucleotides read TGTGCCAGCAGGGGGCGGTCCTACGAGCAGTACTTC. This encodes CASRGRSYEQYF. The variable domain in full, with the rest retrieved from reference TRBV28 and TRBJ2-7, is DVKVTQSSRYLVKRTGEKVFLECVQDMDHENMFWYRQDPGLGLRLIYFSYDVKMKEKGDIPEGYSVSREKKERFSLILESASTNQTSMYLCASRGRSYEQYFGPGTRLTVT.

This clone is a singleton in its sample. The chain combines TRBV5-4 with TRBJ1-2; D is perhaps TRBD1 (5 bases). Germline V gene data show CDR1 as SGHNT and CDR2 as YYREEE (reference sequence). V was clipped by 3 bases and J by 2 bases, with 20 bases between them. The CDR3 spans 17 residues. This CDR3 reads CASSWGGSPVQNYGYTF. The CDR3 DNA sequence: TGTGCCAGCAGCTGGGGGGGGTCTCCCGTCCAGAACTATGGCTACACCTTC.

This rearrangement joins TRBV19 to TRBJ1-1, with D perhaps TRBD1 (5 bases). The CDR3 consists of 14 residues. V lost 3 bases, J lost 4 bases, and 12 bases lay in between. Germline V gives CDR1 LNHDA, CDR2 SQIVND (reference sequence). The CDR3 reads CASSMRVGGTEAFF. CDR3 DNA: TGTGCCAGTAGTATGCGGGTCGGGGGCACTGAAGCTTTCTTT.

The chain has TRBV5-1 and TRBJ1-2; D is possibly TRBD1 (5 bases). The CDR3 totals 16 residues. With 4 bases removed from V and 4 bases from J, the gap between germline ends came to 20 bases. The germline V gene encodes CDR1 SGHRS and CDR2 YFSETQ. DNA of the CDR3: TGCGCCAGCAGCCACGACCCCGTCCGGGGGGGCTATGGCTACACCTTC. As protein: CASSHDPVRGGYGYTF.

J is TRBJ1-1 and V is TRBV5-1; 7 bases are shared with TRBD1. J was trimmed by 1 base and V by 1 base; bases with no gene match: 13. The V gene's germline CDR1 is SGHRS and CDR2 YFSETQ. CDR3 length equals 18 residues. The CDR3 loop is CASSLLTGTHKTNTEAFF. CDR3 DNA sequence: TGCGCCAGCAGCTTGTTGACAGGGACTCATAAGACGAACACTGAAGCTTTCTTT.

The chain couples TRBV20-1 to TRBJ1-5, with TRBD1 matching over 9 bases. This CDR3 has 15 amino acids. In germline, CDR1 is DFQATT, CDR2 SNEGSKA (reference sequence). Unmatched junction bases numbered 11, after V lost 6 bases and J lost 5 bases. CDR3 sequence: CSASPGTGFHQPQHF. The CDR3 DNA is TGCAGTGCCAGTCCCGGGACAGGGTTCCATCAGCCCCAGCATTTT.

The chain uses TRBV7-9 and TRBJ2-5; 10 bases line up with TRBD1. Unmatched junction bases numbered 11, after V lost 4 bases and J lost 9 bases. CDR3 length: 15 residues. Germline lookup yields CDR1 SEHNR and CDR2 FQNEAQ (reference sequence). CDR3 residues: CASSSGQGIGISQYF. The CDR3 nucleotides are TGTGCCAGCAGCTCGGGACAGGGGATAGGTATTTCCCAGTACTTC.

This sequence joins TRBV28 and TRBJ1-4; no clear D. The ends were cut back, 6 bases at V and 8 bases at J, with 13 bases in the middle. The CDR3 extends over 13 amino acids. The germline V gene has CDR1 MDHEN and CDR2 SYDVKM. The CDR3 coding sequence is TGTGCCAGCAGCACTTCGACACCGGAAAAACTGTTTTTT. Translation: CASSTSTPEKLFF.

The genes are TRBV29-1 and TRBJ2-7; maybe TRBD2 (5 bases). There are 18 residues in the CDR3. Germline CDR1 and CDR2: SQVTM and ANQGSEA. Trimming took off 3 bases at V and 0 bases at J, with 24 bases between the two ends. Here the CDR3 reads CSVDEGSPIGPSSYEQYF. The CDR3 coding sequence is TGCAGCGTTGATGAGGGTTCTCCGATAGGGCCGAGCTCCTACGAGCAGTACTTC.

This rearrangement joins TRBV27 to TRBJ2-1, with TRBD2 identical over 10 bases. CDR3 size: 15 residues. V gave up 7 bases and J gave up 1 base; unmatched junction bases: 4. Germline loops: CDR1 MNHEY, CDR2 SMNVEV (reference sequence). Here the CDR3 reads CASTLSGGSYNEQFF. DNA of the CDR3: TGTGCCAGCACCCTTAGCGGGGGGTCCTACAATGAGCAGTTCTTC.

CDR3 DNA: TGTGCCAGCAGCTTAACCGGGACTAGCGGGAGTTACTACGAGCAGTACTTC. It specifies CASSLTGTSGSYYEQYF. The chain combines TRBV7-3 with TRBJ2-7; 14 bases fit TRBD2. Germline CDR1 and CDR2: SGHTA and FQGTGA. The junction had 4 bases not matched to a gene; V was cut back by 0 bases and J by 3 bases. This CDR3 contains 17 residues. Together with reference TRBV7-3 and TRBJ2-7, the CDR3 gives the full variable domain: GAGVSQTPSNKVTEKGKYVELRCDPISGHTALYWYRQSLGQGPEFLIYFQGTGAADDSGLPNDRFFAVRPEGSVSTLKIQRTERGDSAVYLCASSLTGTSGSYYEQYFGPGTRLTVT.

The chain has TRBV27 and TRBJ1-2, with 8 bases matching TRBD1. Germline V CDR1 and CDR2: MNHEY, SMNVEV (reference sequence). The CDR3 loop spans 14 amino acids. V was pared by 5 bases and J by 8 bases, with 10 bases of the junction left unmatched. CDR3 in amino acids: CASSPWTGIIGYTF. Here the CDR3 DNA reads TGTGCCAGCAGTCCCTGGACAGGGATAATAGGCTACACCTTC.

This clone was picked up a small number of times. The CDR3 DNA reads TGTGCCAGCAGCTCGCAGGGGTTTAGGGAAAAACTGTTTTTT. It specifies CASSSQGFREKLFF. The V and J genes are TRBV7-9 and TRBJ1-4; D might be TRBD1 (6 bases). The germline V gene encodes CDR1 SEHNR and CDR2 FQNEAQ (reference sequence). The CDR3 consists of 14 residues. V lost 4 bases, J lost 8 bases, and 14 bases lay in between.

This sequence joins TRBV30 and TRBJ1-4, with 8 bases fitting TRBD1. CDR3 length: 15 residues. The trim removed 5 bases at V and 1 base at J, leaving 6 bases unmatched. Germline lookup yields CDR1 GTSNPN and CDR2 SVGIG (reference sequence). CDR3 loop: CAWRLGQGTNEKLFF. CDR3 coding DNA: TGTGCCTGGCGCCTCGGACAGGGAACTAATGAAAAACTGTTTTTT.

The chain has TRBV6-2 or TRBV6-3 and TRBJ2-1, with D maybe TRBD2 (6 bases). The germline V and J ends were trimmed by 2 bases and 8 bases, with 22 bases remaining between them. The CDR3 consists of 17 residues. Germline values: CDR1 MNHEY, CDR2 SVGEGT. The CDR3 bases are TGTGCCAGCAGTTACGCGGGACCCGCGGGTAGGATCGATGAGCAGTTCTTC. Translating gives CASSYAGPAGRIDEQFF.

The chain combines TRBV5-4 with TRBJ2-7; TRBD1 agrees at 12 bases. CDR1 is SGHNT, CDR2 YYREEE, per germline (reference sequence). This CDR3 comprises 15 residues. The junction had 7 bases not matched to a gene; V was cut back by 4 bases and J by 5 bases. DNA for the CDR3: TGTGCCAGCAGCCTTTCCGGGACAGGGGGCCACGAGCAGTACTTC. Amino acid sequence: CASSLSGTGGHEQYF. The variable domain in full, completed from reference TRBV5-4 and TRBJ2-7, reads ETGVTQSPTHLIKTRGQQVTLRCSSQSGHNTVSWYQQALGQGPQFIFQYYREEENGRGNFPPRFSGLQFPNYSSELNVNALELDDSALYLCASSLSGTGGHEQYFGPGTRLTVT.

This chain connects TRBV15 to TRBJ2-2; D remains unclear. The CDR3 runs to 15 residues. CDR1 and CDR2 from the germline V gene are LNHNV and YYDKDF (reference sequence). Trimming pared 2 bases from V and 1 base from J, leaving 8 bases between. The CDR3 DNA is TGTGCCACCAGCAGATATGACTGGAACACCGGGGAGCTGTTTTTT. Residues: CATSRYDWNTGELFF. The complete variable domain, with remaining parts taken from reference TRBV15 and TRBJ2-2, reads DAMVIQNPRYQVTQFGKPVTLSCSQTLNHNVMYWYQQKSSQAPKLLFHYYDKDFNNEADTPDNFQSRRPNTSFCFLDIRSPGLGDTAMYLCATSRYDWNTGELFFGEGSRLTVL.

The rearrangement links TRBV6-2 or TRBV6-3 to TRBJ2-1, with TRBD2 matching over 7 bases. The CDR3 is 19 residues long. V lost 0 bases and J lost 6; bases outside the gene matches: 17. CDR1 and CDR2 from the germline V gene are MNHEY and SVGEGT. For the CDR3, the DNA is TGTGCCAGCAGTTACTCGGCGATAGCGGGTAGGCTTCGATCCAATGAGCAGTTCTTC. Its translation: CASSYSAIAGRLRSNEQFF.

The gene calls are TRBV5-1 and TRBJ2-2; 8 bases fit TRBD1. Germline CDR1 is SGHRS and CDR2 is YFSETQ. V shed 4 bases and J 7 bases; nucleotides not matched to a gene: 9. This CDR3 has 15 amino acids. In DNA form, the CDR3 reads TGCGCCAGCAGCCCCCGGCACAGGGGGGTCGGGGAGCTGTTTTTT. This translates into CASSPRHRGVGELFF.

This clone has only a few counts. The J gene is TRBJ1-6, the V gene TRBV19; tentatively, D is TRBD1 (5 bases). There are 14 residues in the CDR3. Between the trimmed V and J ends, which lost 4 bases and 8 bases, there was a span of 12 bases. Germline CDR1 and CDR2: LNHDA and SQIVND (reference sequence). The CDR3 spells CASSKWGTHSPLHF. Written as DNA, the CDR3 is TGTGCCAGTAGTAAGTGGGGCACGCATTCACCCCTCCACTTT.

The chain employs TRBV9 and TRBJ1-1, with D maybe TRBD1 (6 bases). Germline CDR1 and CDR2: SGDLS and YYNGEE. The CDR3 has 15 amino acids. V was trimmed by 3 bases and J by 1 base, leaving 13 bases between them. The CDR3 sequence: CASSGRSRGNTEAFF. The CDR3 nucleotides read TGTGCCAGCAGCGGTCGTAGCAGGGGGAACACTGAAGCTTTCTTT.